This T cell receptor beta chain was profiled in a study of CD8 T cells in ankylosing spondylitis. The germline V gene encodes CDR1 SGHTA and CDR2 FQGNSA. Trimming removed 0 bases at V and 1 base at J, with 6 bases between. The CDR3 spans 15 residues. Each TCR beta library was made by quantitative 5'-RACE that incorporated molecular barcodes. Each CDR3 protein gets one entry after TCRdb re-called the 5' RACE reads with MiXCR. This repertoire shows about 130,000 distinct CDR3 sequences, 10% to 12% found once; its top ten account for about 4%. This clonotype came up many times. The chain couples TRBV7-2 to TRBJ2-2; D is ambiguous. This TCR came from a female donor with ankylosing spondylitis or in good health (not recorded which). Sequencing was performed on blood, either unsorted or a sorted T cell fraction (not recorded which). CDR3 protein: CASSLADWNTGELFF. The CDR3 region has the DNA TGTGCCAGCAGCTTAGCGGATTGGAACACCGGGGAGCTGTTTTTT.